This TCR beta chain was recorded in a study of long-term antiretroviral therapy in people with HIV. The table lists this clone with a count of one. Its antigen remains unidentified. The libraries were made with immunoSEQ v3.0 at survey level. The study targeted about 35,000-50,000 T-cell genomes per sample in sequencing. Profiled with immunoSEQ multiplex PCR; TCRdb holds only in-frame clones, not every one. The profile shows under 20,000 clones, under 85% of them singletons. Every participant gave one or more pre-ART and two or more post-ART PBMC samples. Overall study results and limits: Blood collection from about 2003 to 2018 possibly occurred under older ART regimens. Nothing was known about ART adherence, viral resistance or changes in therapy.

V was shortened by 0 bases and J by 0 bases, with 1 base between the two germline ends. The CDR3 is 13 amino acids. CDR1 and CDR2 from the germline V gene are KGHSH and LQKENI. This chain joins TRBV18 and TRBJ2-3; the D is unclear. The sequencing used unsorted PBMCs, collected less than 3.3 years after starting antiretroviral therapy. The clonotype comes from a woman aged 40-49 years with HIV. The CDR3 sequence is CASSPPSTDTQYF. CDR3 nucleotides: TGTGCCAGCTCACCACCTAGCACAGATACGCAGTATTTT.